The 12 T cell receptor beta chains listed next were all sequenced from one sample in a study of somatic mutations in cytotoxic T cells in rheumatoid arthritis (dated by TCRdb to 2016 to 2017). Library creation used the immunoSEQ multiplex PCR assay. Here the immuneACCESS table is served through TCRdb, limited to in-frame sequences with V and J called. Missing clones are a known gap in these copies; in checked studies unresolved V genes cover under half, and the rest lacks a known reason. The sample profile shows 4,000 or so clones; roughly 92% of them were found once. The ten largest clones take up approximately 8% of the sample. Material: CD8+ T cells sorted from blood. The receptors were sampled from a woman in her fifties or sixties with rheumatoid arthritis.

The chain uses TRBV27 and TRBJ2-3; tentatively, D is TRBD2 (6 bases). The V gene's germline CDR1 is MNHEY and CDR2 SMNVEV (reference sequence). This CDR3 spans 14 amino acids. With 8 bases removed from V and 3 bases from J, the gap between germline ends came to 15 bases. The CDR3 here is CASVGVADTDTQYF. CDR3 coding DNA: TGTGCCAGCGTTGGGGTAGCGGATACAGATACGCAGTATTTT.

V is TRBV11-2 and J is TRBJ2-1, with 7 bases lining up with TRBD2. CDR3 length equals 14 residues. Looked up from germline, CDR1 is SGHAT and CDR2 is FQNNGV. Trimming removed 5 bases from V and 8 bases from J; junction bases left unmatched: 9. CDR3 sequence (DNA): TGTGCCAGCAGCCGCTCGGGGGGTGGGGATGAGCAGTTCTTC. The encoded protein is CASSRSGGGDEQFF.

The genes are TRBV5-1 and TRBJ2-2, with 8 bases aligning to TRBD2. The CDR3 is made up of 16 amino acids. Germline values: CDR1 SGHRS, CDR2 YFSETQ. V trimming: 3 bases; J trimming: 4 bases; junction bases outside the gene matches: 8. CDR3 in amino acids: CASSWASAGGTGELFF. The CDR3 nucleotides are TGCGCCAGCAGCTGGGCCTCCGCGGGGGGCACCGGGGAGCTGTTTTTT.

V usage is TRBV7-9 and J usage is TRBJ1-2; D remains ambiguous. The V end lost 6 bases, the J end lost 8 bases, and 13 bases lay between the germline ends. The germline V gene has CDR1 SEHNR and CDR2 FQNEAQ (reference sequence). The CDR3 totals 12 residues. CDR3 DNA sequence: TGTGCCAGCAGGGATGGTGCCAGGGGCTACACCTTC. This codes for CASRDGARGYTF.

The chain is built from TRBV28 and TRBJ2-7, with D perhaps TRBD2 (6 bases). Germline V lookup: CDR1 MDHEN, CDR2 SYDVKM. V was pared by 6 bases and J by 5 bases, with 11 bases between. The length of the CDR3 is 12 residues. The CDR3 here is CASRTRRDEQYV. The CDR3 DNA follows: TGTGCCAGCAGGACGAGGAGGGACGAGCAGTACGTC.

The chain couples TRBV27 to TRBJ2-7, with 9 bases matching TRBD1. The germline CDR1 and CDR2 sequences are MNHEY and SMNVEV (reference sequence). The CDR3 runs 14 residues. V lost 6 bases and J lost 5; bases outside the gene matches: 8. This CDR3 reads CASRLTGGKNEQYF. The CDR3 DNA reads as TGTGCCAGCAGACTGACAGGGGGGAAAAACGAGCAGTACTTC.

Regarding this clone: This specimen includes other DNA sequences encoding the same CDR3. The chain joins TRBV5-1 to TRBJ1-6, with 9 bases that match TRBD1. This CDR3 is 18 amino acids long. Trimming removed 0 bases from V and 6 bases from J; junction bases left unmatched: 10. Germline CDR1 SGHRS, CDR2 YFSETQ. The DNA for the CDR3 is TGCGCCAGCAGCTTGGCCCCGGGACAGGGATACTTTAATTCACCCCTCCACTTT. It yields the protein CASSLAPGQGYFNSPLHF.

J is TRBJ2-1 and V is TRBV6-1; unclear D gene. In germline, CDR1 is MNHNS, CDR2 SASEGT. The CDR3 runs to 14 residues. V was cut by 4 bases and J by 5 bases, with 12 bases left in between. The CDR3 loop is CASSAIGPDNEQFF. The CDR3, as DNA: TGTGCCAGCAGTGCGATTGGGCCAGACAATGAGCAGTTCTTC.

This CDR3 reads CASSHQRELYNEQFF. CDR3 coding DNA: TGTGCCAGCAGCCATCAGCGGGAGCTATACAATGAGCAGTTCTTC. This rearrangement joins TRBV7-9 to TRBJ2-1, with 8 bases lining up with TRBD2. V lost 5 bases, J lost 4 bases, and 7 bases stayed unmatched. CDR3 length: 15 residues. Germline V gene sequence: CDR1 SEHNR, CDR2 FQNEAQ (reference sequence).

In its sample, this clone was seen once. The chain has TRBV28 and TRBJ2-7; D unclear. Trimming took 6 bases from V and 5 from J, leaving 17 bases between them. CDR3 length: 14 amino acids. Germline CDR1 and CDR2: MDHEN and SYDVKM. In DNA, the CDR3 is TGTGCCAGCAGCCCACACCCGCGGCCTGACGAGCAGTACGTC. Residues: CASSPHPRPDEQYV.

The chain uses TRBV27 and TRBJ2-1; 7 positions match TRBD1. V was clipped by 5 bases and J by 2 bases; unmatched bases: 9. The CDR3 is made up of 16 amino acids. Germline CDR1 reads MNHEY; CDR2 reads SMNVEV (reference sequence). The chain's CDR3 is CASSIHKGAAYNEQFF. The CDR3 DNA sequence: TGTGCCAGCAGTATTCACAAGGGGGCAGCCTACAATGAGCAGTTCTTC.

V usage is TRBV9 and J usage is TRBJ2-7; TRBD2 might be the D (6 bases). The CDR3 has 15 amino acids. Trimming took 0 bases from V and 2 from J, leaving 12 bases between them. Germline CDR1 SGDLS, CDR2 YYNGEE. CDR3 amino acids: CASSVGRDRTYEQYF. The CDR3 region has the DNA TGTGCCAGCAGCGTAGGGCGGGACCGCACCTACGAGCAGTACTTC.